This paragraph reports one TCR beta chain. What it binds is unknown. Nominally healthy donors were sampled, though unrecorded immune exposures were likely. This sample is drawn from a study of cytomegalovirus exposure and HLA in healthy donors. Study conclusions and caveats: Reportedly, TCR beta sequences accurately predicted HLA-A and HLA-B alleles in most subjects.

Looked up from germline, CDR1 is SGHAT and CDR2 is FQNNGV. The length of the CDR3 is 15 residues. Deletions cut 5 bases from V and 7 bases from J, with 15 bases between. PCR involved 60 Vbeta and 13 Jbeta primers. Using immunoSEQ multiplex PCR, the repertoire was profiled, and TCRdb retains in-frame clones only, with some absent. This repertoire shows approximately 180,000 clones, roughly 78% found once; its top ten account for under 15%. The sequenced material came from PBMCs. This TCR was recovered from a woman in her 50s in good health and CMV-seropositive. This chain connects TRBV11-2 to TRBJ1-6; no definite D call. CDR3 residues: CASSGLRGRNSPLHF. In DNA form, the CDR3 reads TGTGCCAGCAGCGGGTTAAGAGGGCGGAATTCACCCCTCCACTTT.